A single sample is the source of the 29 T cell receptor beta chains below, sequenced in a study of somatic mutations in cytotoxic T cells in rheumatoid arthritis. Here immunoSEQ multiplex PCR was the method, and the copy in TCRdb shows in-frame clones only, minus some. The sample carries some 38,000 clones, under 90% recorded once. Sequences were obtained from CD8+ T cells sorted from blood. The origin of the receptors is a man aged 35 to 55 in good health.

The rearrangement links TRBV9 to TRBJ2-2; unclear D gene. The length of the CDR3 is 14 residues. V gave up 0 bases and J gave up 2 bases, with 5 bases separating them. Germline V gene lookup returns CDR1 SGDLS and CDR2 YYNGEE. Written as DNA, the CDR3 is TGTGCCAGCAGCGTAGGTGGAAACACCGGGGAGCTGTTTTTT. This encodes CASSVGGNTGELFF. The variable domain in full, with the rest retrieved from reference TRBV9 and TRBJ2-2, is DSGVTQTPKHLITATGQRVTLRCSPRSGDLSVYWYQQSLDQGLQFLIQYYNGEERAKGNILERFSAQQFPDLHSELNLSSLELGDSALYFCASSVGGNTGELFFGEGSRLTVL.

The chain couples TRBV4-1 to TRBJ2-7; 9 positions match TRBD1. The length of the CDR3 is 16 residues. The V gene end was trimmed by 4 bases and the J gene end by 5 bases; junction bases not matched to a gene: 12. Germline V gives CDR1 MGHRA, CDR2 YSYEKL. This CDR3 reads CASSPIAGQGINEQYF. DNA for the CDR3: TGCGCCAGCAGCCCGATCGCGGGACAGGGTATAAACGAGCAGTACTTC.

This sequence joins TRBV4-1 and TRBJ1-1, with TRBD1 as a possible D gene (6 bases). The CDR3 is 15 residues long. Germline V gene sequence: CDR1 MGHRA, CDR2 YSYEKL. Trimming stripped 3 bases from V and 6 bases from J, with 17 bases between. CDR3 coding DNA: TGCGCCAGCAGCCACGTGGTAGAGGGGGGGGCTGAAGCTTTCTTT. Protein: CASSHVVEGGAEAFF.

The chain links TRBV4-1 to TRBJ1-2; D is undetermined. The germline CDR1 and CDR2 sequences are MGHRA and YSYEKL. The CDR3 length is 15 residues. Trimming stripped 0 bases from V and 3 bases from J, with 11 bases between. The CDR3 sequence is CASSQEEIAYYGYTF. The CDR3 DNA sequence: TGCGCCAGCAGCCAAGAAGAGATCGCATACTATGGCTACACCTTC.

The CDR3 region has the DNA TGTGCCAGCAGTGATTGGGGACAGGGCACAGATACGCAGTATTTT. This translates into CASSDWGQGTDTQYF. The rearrangement joins TRBV2 to TRBJ2-3; 8 nucleotides agree with TRBD1. The V and J ends lost 3 bases and 1 base, in that order; junction bases with no gene match: 3. The germline V gene has CDR1 SNHLY and CDR2 FYNNEI. CDR3 length equals 15 residues.

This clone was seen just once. This CDR3 is CASSSPGLAGLDYEQFF. The CDR3 DNA is TGTGCCAGCAGTTCACCGGGACTAGCGGGGCTCGACTATGAGCAGTTCTTC. The V and J genes are TRBV7-9 and TRBJ2-1; the match to TRBD2 covers 13 bases. Germline V CDR1 and CDR2: SEHNR, FQNEAQ (reference sequence). The length of the CDR3 is 17 residues. With V trimmed by 6 bases and J by 8 bases, 13 bases remained unmatched.

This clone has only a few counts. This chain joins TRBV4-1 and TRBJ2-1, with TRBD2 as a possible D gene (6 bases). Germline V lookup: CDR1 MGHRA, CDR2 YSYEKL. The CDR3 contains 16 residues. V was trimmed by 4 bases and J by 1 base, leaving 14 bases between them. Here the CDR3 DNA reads TGCGCCAGCAGCCCTTCCCCGGGACTTTCCTACAATGAGCAGTTCTTC. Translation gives CASSPSPGLSYNEQFF.

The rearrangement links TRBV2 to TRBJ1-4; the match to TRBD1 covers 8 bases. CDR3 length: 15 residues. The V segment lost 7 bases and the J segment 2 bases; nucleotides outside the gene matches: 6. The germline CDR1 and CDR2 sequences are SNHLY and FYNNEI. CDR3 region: CASITGGRTNEKLFF. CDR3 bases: TGTGCCAGCATTACAGGGGGGCGGACTAATGAAAAACTGTTTTTT.

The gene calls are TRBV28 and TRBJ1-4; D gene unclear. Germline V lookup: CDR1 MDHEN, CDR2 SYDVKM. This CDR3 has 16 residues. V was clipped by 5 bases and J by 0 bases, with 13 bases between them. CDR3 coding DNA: TGTGCCAGCAGTAGCTACCGGGGTGCAACTAATGAAAAACTGTTTTTT. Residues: CASSSYRGATNEKLFF.

The CDR3 region is CASSPGQLIQETQYF. The CDR3 DNA is TGTGCCAGCAGCCCCGGACAGCTCATTCAAGAGACCCAGTACTTC. This rearrangement joins TRBV7-3 to TRBJ2-5; perhaps TRBD1 as D (6 bases). Per germline, CDR1 SGHTA and CDR2 FQGTGA. Trimming shortened V by 5 bases and J by 2 bases, and 15 bases separated the two germline ends. The CDR3 totals 15 residues.

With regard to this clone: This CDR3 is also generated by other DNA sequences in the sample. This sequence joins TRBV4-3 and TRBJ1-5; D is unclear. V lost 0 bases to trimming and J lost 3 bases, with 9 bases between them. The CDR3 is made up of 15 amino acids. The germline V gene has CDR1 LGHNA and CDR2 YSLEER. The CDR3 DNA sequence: TGCGCCAGCAGCCAAGATCGGACGGACAATCAGCCCCAGCATTTT. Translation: CASSQDRTDNQPQHF.

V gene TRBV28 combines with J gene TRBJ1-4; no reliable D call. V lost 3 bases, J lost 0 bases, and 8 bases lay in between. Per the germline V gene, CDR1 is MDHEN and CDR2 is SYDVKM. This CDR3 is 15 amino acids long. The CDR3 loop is CASSFLASTNEKLFF. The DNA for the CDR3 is TGTGCCAGCAGTTTCTTGGCTTCAACTAATGAAAAACTGTTTTTT.

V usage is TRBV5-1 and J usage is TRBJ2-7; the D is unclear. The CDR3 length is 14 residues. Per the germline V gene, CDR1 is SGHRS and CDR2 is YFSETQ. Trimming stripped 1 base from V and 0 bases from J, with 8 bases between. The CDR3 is CASSLRDGSYEQYF. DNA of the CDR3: TGCGCCAGCAGCTTGCGTGACGGCTCCTACGAGCAGTACTTC.

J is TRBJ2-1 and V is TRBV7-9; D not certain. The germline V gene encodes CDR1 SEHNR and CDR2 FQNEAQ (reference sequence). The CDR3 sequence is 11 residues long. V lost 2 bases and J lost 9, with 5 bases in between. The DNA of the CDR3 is TGTGCCAGCAGCTTAAGGCTTGAGCAGTTCTTC. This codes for CASSLRLEQFF.

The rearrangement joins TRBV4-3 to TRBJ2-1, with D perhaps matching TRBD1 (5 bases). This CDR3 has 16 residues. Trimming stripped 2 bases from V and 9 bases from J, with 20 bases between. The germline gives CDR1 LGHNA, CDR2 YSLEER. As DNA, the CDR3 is TGCGCCAGCAGCCAAAGCGCAGGGCAGGTTTTCGGTGAGCAGTTCTTC. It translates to CASSQSAGQVFGEQFF.

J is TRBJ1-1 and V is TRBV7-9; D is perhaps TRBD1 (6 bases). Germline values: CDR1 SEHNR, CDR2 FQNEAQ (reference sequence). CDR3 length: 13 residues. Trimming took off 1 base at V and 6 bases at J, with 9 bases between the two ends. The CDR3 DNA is TGTGCCAGCAGCTTAGGGGGGGGGCCTGAAGCTTTCTTT. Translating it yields CASSLGGGPEAFF. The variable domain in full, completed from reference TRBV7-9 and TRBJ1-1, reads DTGVSQNPRHKITKRGQNVTFRCDPISEHNRLYWYRQTLGQGPEFLTYFQNEAQLEKSRLLSDRFSAERPKGSFSTLEIQRTEQGDSAMYLCASSLGGGPEAFFGQGTRLTVV.

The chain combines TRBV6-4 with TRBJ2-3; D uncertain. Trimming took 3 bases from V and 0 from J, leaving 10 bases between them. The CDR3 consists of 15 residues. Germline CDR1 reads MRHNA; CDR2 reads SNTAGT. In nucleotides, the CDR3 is TGTGCCAGCAGTGATACGGAGACTAGCACAGATACGCAGTATTTT. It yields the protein CASSDTETSTDTQYF.

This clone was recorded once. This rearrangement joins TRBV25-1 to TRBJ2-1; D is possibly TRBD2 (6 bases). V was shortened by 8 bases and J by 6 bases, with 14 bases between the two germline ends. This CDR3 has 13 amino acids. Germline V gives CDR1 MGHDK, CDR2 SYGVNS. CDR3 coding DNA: TGTGCCAGCCGCGGTCGGGAGCGCAATGAGCAGTTCTTC. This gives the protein CASRGRERNEQFF.

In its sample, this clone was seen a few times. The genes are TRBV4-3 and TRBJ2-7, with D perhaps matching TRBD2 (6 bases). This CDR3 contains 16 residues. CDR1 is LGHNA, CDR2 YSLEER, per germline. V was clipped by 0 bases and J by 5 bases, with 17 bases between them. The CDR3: CASSQELSAGNDEQYF. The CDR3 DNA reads TGCGCCAGCAGCCAAGAGCTCTCGGCGGGAAACGACGAGCAGTACTTC.

The CDR3: CASSFGGQYNEQFF. CDR3 in DNA: TGTGCCAGCAGCTTTGGAGGGCAGTACAATGAGCAGTTCTTC. V is TRBV5-8 and J is TRBJ2-1; D is possibly TRBD2 (6 bases). The V and J ends lost 2 bases and 4 bases respectively, with 10 bases between them. CDR3 size: 14 residues. Looked up from germline, CDR1 is SGHTS and CDR2 is YDEGEE.

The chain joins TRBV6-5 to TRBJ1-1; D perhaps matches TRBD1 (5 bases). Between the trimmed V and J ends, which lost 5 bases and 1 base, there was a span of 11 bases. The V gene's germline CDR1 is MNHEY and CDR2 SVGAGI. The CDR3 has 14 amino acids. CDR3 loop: CASSPGGGNTEAFF. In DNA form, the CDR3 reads TGTGCCAGCAGTCCTGGTGGGGGGAACACTGAAGCTTTCTTT.

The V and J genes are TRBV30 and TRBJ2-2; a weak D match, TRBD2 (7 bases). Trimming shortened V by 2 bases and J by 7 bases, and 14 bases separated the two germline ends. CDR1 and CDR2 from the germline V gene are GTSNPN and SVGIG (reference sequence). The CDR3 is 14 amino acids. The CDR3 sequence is CAWSKGGFDGELFF. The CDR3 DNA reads TGTGCCTGGAGTAAGGGGGGGTTTGACGGGGAGCTGTTTTTT.

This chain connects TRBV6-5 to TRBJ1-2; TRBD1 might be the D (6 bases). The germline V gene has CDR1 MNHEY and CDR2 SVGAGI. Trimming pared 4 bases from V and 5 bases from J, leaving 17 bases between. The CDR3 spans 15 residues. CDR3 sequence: CASSSRLTGFYGYTF. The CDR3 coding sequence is TGTGCCAGCAGTTCGAGGTTGACAGGTTTTTATGGCTACACCTTC.

The CDR3 region is CSVWGVSRGGYEQYF. The CDR3 DNA reads TGCAGCGTATGGGGGGTTTCCAGAGGCGGCTACGAGCAGTACTTC. The chain links TRBV29-1 to TRBJ2-7; the D gene is possibly TRBD2 (6 bases). The CDR3 sequence is 15 residues long. Germline CDR1 SQVTM, CDR2 ANQGSEA. Trimming stripped 6 bases from V and 3 bases from J, with 21 bases between.

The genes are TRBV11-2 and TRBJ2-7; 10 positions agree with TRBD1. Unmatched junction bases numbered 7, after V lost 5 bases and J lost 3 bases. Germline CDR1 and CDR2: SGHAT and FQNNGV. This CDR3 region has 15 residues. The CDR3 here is CASSNAGTGVYEQYF. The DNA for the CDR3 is TGTGCCAGCAGCAACGCCGGGACAGGGGTCTACGAGCAGTACTTC. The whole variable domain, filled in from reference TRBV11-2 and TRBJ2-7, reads EAGVAQSPRYKIIEKRQSVAFWCNPISGHATLYWYQQILGQGPKLLIQFQNNGVVDDSQLPKDRFSAERLKGVDSTLKIQPAKLEDSAVYLCASSNAGTGVYEQYFGPGTRLTVT.

CDR3: CASSLGATADEQYF. CDR3 DNA: TGCGCCAGCAGCTTGGGGGCGACGGCGGACGAGCAGTACTTC. The chain combines TRBV5-1 with TRBJ2-7; D remains ambiguous. With 0 bases removed from V and 5 bases from J, the gap between germline ends came to 12 bases. Germline V gene data show CDR1 as SGHRS and CDR2 as YFSETQ. This CDR3 region has 14 residues.

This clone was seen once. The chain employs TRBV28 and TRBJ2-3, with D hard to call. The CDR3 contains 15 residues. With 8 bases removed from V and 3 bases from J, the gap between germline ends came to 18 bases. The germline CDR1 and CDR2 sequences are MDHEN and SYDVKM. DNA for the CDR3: TGTGCCAGCTCTGAGGCCACTGGGGATACAGATACGCAGTATTTT. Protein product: CASSEATGDTDTQYF.

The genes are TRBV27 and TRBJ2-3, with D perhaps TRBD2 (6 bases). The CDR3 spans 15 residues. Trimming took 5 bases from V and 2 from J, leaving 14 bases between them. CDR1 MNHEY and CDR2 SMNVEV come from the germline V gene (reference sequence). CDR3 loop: CASSPGVAATDTQYF. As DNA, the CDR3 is TGTGCCAGCAGTCCCGGGGTAGCGGCCACAGATACGCAGTATTTT.

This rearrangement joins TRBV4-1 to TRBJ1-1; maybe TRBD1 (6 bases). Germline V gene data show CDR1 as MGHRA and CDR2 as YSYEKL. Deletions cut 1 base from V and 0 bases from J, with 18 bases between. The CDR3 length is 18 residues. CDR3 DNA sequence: TGCGCCAGCAGCCAAGTCCAGGGGTCGTTTCAGATGAACACTGAAGCTTTCTTT. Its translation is CASSQVQGSFQMNTEAFF.